A single sample is the source of the 27 T cell receptor beta chains below, sequenced in a study of response to subunit inactivated influenza vaccine. TCRdb fed the RT-PCR reads into MiXCR, producing one record per CDR3 protein. This sample has about 780,000 distinct CDR3 sequences, with 15% to 20% found just once. The sequencing used PBMCs from blood, collected about 5 days after vaccination. The receptors shown here come from a man in his fifties or sixties who received an inactivated influenza vaccine.

The rearrangement links TRBV12-3 or TRBV12-4 to TRBJ1-6, with TRBD1 identical over 7 bases. This CDR3 comprises 13 residues. The J segment lost 10 bases and the V segment lost 3 bases, leaving 3 bases of the junction unmatched. In nucleotides, the CDR3 is TGTGCCAGCAGTTTTGACAGGGACTCACCCCTCCACTTT. As protein: CASSFDRDSPLHF.

The J gene is TRBJ2-5, the V gene TRBV10-3, with 8 bases that match TRBD2. The trim removed 6 bases at V and 5 bases at J, leaving 11 bases unmatched. The CDR3 covers 15 residues. Germline CDR1 ENHRY, CDR2 SYGVKD. CDR3 sequence (DNA): TGTGCCATCAGCGGCCCGAGCGGGGGTGCTGAGACCCAGTACTTC. Translating it yields CAISGPSGGAETQYF.

This clonotype was counted a few times. This chain connects TRBV20-1 to TRBJ1-2, with TRBD1 matching over 8 bases. V was clipped by 6 bases and J by 5 bases; unmatched bases: 11. The length of the CDR3 is 14 residues. The germline V gene encodes CDR1 DFQATT and CDR2 SNEGSKA (reference sequence). CDR3 protein: CSATAGGWGYGYTF. The CDR3 region has the DNA TGCAGTGCAACTGCAGGGGGCTGGGGATATGGCTACACCTTC.

V usage is TRBV5-5 and J usage is TRBJ1-5, with a tentative D call TRBD1 (5 bases). V was cut by 4 bases and J by 0 bases, with 8 bases left in between. The CDR3 spans 14 residues. The germline CDR1 and CDR2 sequences are SGHKS and YYEKEE (reference sequence). The CDR3 sequence: CASSAGYSNQPQHF. DNA of the CDR3: TGTGCCAGCAGCGCAGGGTATAGCAATCAGCCCCAGCATTTT.

The rearrangement joins TRBV6-2 or TRBV6-3 to TRBJ2-1; TRBD2 agrees at 8 bases. Trimming took 8 bases from V and 2 from J; bases not matched to a gene: 11. The CDR3 consists of 16 residues. The germline CDR1 and CDR2 sequences are MNHEY and SVGEGT. The CDR3 here is CASGDSAGVPYNEQFF. As DNA, the CDR3 is TGTGCCAGCGGCGACTCAGCGGGAGTTCCCTACAATGAGCAGTTCTTC.

This clonotype showed up just once. The rearrangement uses TRBV5-4 and TRBJ2-7, with D perhaps TRBD2 (7 bases). V was shortened by 5 bases and J by 2 bases, with 17 bases between the two germline ends. Germline CDR1 is SGHNT and CDR2 is YYREEE (reference sequence). This CDR3 comprises 15 residues. CDR3 DNA sequence: TGTGCCAGCAGTCGAGAGCAGGGGAGGGCCTACGAGCAGTACTTC. The encoded protein is CASSREQGRAYEQYF.

This clonotype occurred a few times. The J gene is TRBJ2-3, the V gene TRBV6-5, with 11 bases aligning to TRBD2. Germline V gene data show CDR1 as MNHEY and CDR2 as SVGAGI. Trimming at V came to 2 bases and at J to 4 bases, leaving 11 bases not matched to a gene. The CDR3 has 18 residues. The CDR3 DNA reads TGTGCCAGCAGTTACCGGCTAGCGGGGGGCAGAAATCCAGATACGCAGTATTTT. Protein: CASSYRLAGGRNPDTQYF.

This clonotype came up many times. This sequence joins TRBV19 and TRBJ1-1; D is unclear. The CDR3 has 13 amino acids. Germline V gene data show CDR1 as LNHDA and CDR2 as SQIVND (reference sequence). The ends were cut back, 7 bases at V and 2 bases at J, with 11 bases in the middle. CDR3 sequence: CASNPRVNTEAFF. The CDR3 nucleotides read TGTGCCAGTAACCCACGCGTAAACACTGAAGCTTTCTTT.

The table lists this clonotype with a few counts. CDR3 loop: CASSLTPEGALYEQYF. CDR3 coding DNA: TGTGCCAGCAGTCTCACGCCAGAGGGGGCCTTGTACGAGCAGTACTTC. V and J are TRBV6-1 and TRBJ2-7, with 7 bases fitting TRBD1. The CDR3 runs to 16 residues. After removal of 5 bases from V and 4 bases from J, the junction contained 14 bases not matched to a gene. In germline, CDR1 is MNHNS, CDR2 SASEGT.

This clonotype was found a few times. This chain uses TRBV7-2 with TRBJ1-1; TRBD1 aligns across 11 bases. The CDR3 sequence is 14 residues long. The V gene end was trimmed by 5 bases and the J gene end by 7 bases; junction bases not matched to a gene: 6. Germline assignment: CDR1 SGHTA and CDR2 FQGNSA. Written as DNA, the CDR3 is TGTGCCAGCAGCGTCGGACAGGGGGCGGTTGAAGCTTTCTTT. Translated, it gives CASSVGQGAVEAFF.

There are a few counts of this clonotype. The rearrangement joins TRBV7-8 to TRBJ2-1, with 8 bases lining up with TRBD1. Trimming removed 4 bases from V and 8 bases from J; junction bases left unmatched: 13. The CDR3 covers 16 residues. In germline, CDR1 is SGHVS, CDR2 FQNEAQ. CDR3 sequence (DNA): TGTGCCAGCAGCTCGACCCTGACAGGGGTAGGCGATGAGCAGTTCTTC. Residues: CASSSTLTGVGDEQFF.

This clonotype appeared a few times. The rearrangement uses TRBV6-1 and TRBJ2-2; TRBD1 might be the D (5 bases). From germline, CDR1 is MNHNS and CDR2 SASEGT. The CDR3 spans 15 residues. The germline V and J ends were trimmed by 5 bases and 3 bases, with 13 bases remaining between them. The CDR3 sequence: CASSQTGSYTGELFF. The CDR3 nucleotides read TGTGCCAGCAGTCAAACAGGTTCTTACACCGGGGAGCTGTTTTTT.

V usage is TRBV5-1 and J usage is TRBJ2-1; no firm D call. The CDR3 length is 15 residues. Germline-derived CDR1 and CDR2 are SGHRS and YFSETQ. V was trimmed by 4 bases and J by 0 bases, leaving 11 bases between them. The CDR3 bases are TGCGCCAGCAGCGGTGACCCGAGCTCCTACAATGAGCAGTTCTTC. As protein: CASSGDPSSYNEQFF.

This clonotype was seen ten or more times. The chain links TRBV6-4 to TRBJ1-2; possible D gene TRBD1, 5 bases. The V gene's germline CDR1 is MRHNA and CDR2 SNTAGT. This CDR3 is built from 11 residues. V was shortened by 6 bases and J by 7 bases, with 9 bases between the two germline ends. CDR3 nucleotide sequence: TGTGCCAGCAGCCAGGGCGCTGGCTACACCTTC. Translated, it gives CASSQGAGYTF.

There are a few counts of this clonotype. This chain uses TRBV27 with TRBJ2-2; 7 bases are a match to TRBD2. This CDR3 has 14 amino acids. After removal of 7 bases from V and 4 bases from J, the junction contained 6 bases not matched to a gene. In germline, CDR1 is MNHEY, CDR2 SMNVEV (reference sequence). The CDR3, as DNA: TGTGCCAGCAAACCGCCGGGGGGCACCGGGGAGCTGTTTTTT. Its protein is CASKPPGGTGELFF.

The rearrangement uses TRBV19 and TRBJ2-1, with TRBD1 identical over 10 bases. Germline CDR1 LNHDA, CDR2 SQIVND (reference sequence). V lost 9 bases to trimming and J lost 8 bases; unmatched junction nucleotides: 10. The CDR3 contains 14 residues. CDR3 residues: CASKTGQGHYEQFF. The CDR3 DNA follows: TGTGCCAGCAAGACGGGACAGGGGCATTATGAGCAGTTCTTC.

This clonotype appeared a few times. V and J are TRBV10-3 and TRBJ2-7; D is unclear. Germline V gene data show CDR1 as ENHRY and CDR2 as SYGVKD. The CDR3 is 9 residues long. V was trimmed by 10 bases and J by 7 bases, leaving 8 bases between them. The CDR3 reads CATGTEQYF. The CDR3, as DNA: TGTGCCACCGGTACGGAGCAGTACTTC.

This clonotype was recorded many times. The chain recombines TRBV20-1 with TRBJ2-2; weak D call: TRBD1 (6 bases). Trimming removed 6 bases from V and 1 base from J, with 9 bases in between. Germline assignment: CDR1 DFQATT and CDR2 SNEGSKA (reference sequence). The CDR3 consists of 13 residues. CDR3 DNA sequence: TGCAGTGCCATACAGGGGAACACCGGGGAGCTGTTTTTT. Its translation: CSAIQGNTGELFF.

V and J are TRBV7-2 and TRBJ1-4, with TRBD1 matching 7 bases. The germline CDR1 and CDR2 sequences are SGHTA and FQGNSA. The CDR3 is made up of 17 amino acids. Trimming removed 2 bases from V and 5 bases from J; junction bases left unmatched: 11. The CDR3, as DNA: TGTGCCAGCAGCTTAAGTCCCTACAGGGGCGGGAATGAAAAACTGTTTTTT. Encoded protein: CASSLSPYRGGNEKLFF.

This clonotype appeared a few times. The chain recombines TRBV9 with TRBJ2-5, with D perhaps TRBD1 or TRBD2 (6 bases each). The CDR3 is made up of 15 amino acids. Germline V gene lookup returns CDR1 SGDLS and CDR2 YYNGEE. Trimming took off 0 bases at V and 7 bases at J, with 16 bases between the two ends. CDR3 sequence reads: CASSVAVGGVVTQYF. The CDR3 DNA reads as TGTGCCAGCAGCGTAGCCGTGGGGGGCGTAGTGACCCAGTACTTC.

This clonotype was seen a handful of times. The chain uses TRBV4-3 and TRBJ2-6; 8 nucleotides match TRBD1. The CDR3 is 17 residues long. V gave up 2 bases and J gave up 0 bases; unmatched junction bases: 3. Germline CDR1 and CDR2: LGHNA and YSLEER. The CDR3 DNA follows: TGCGCCAGCAGCCAAACAACAGGGGGCTCTGGGGCCAACGTCCTGACTTTC. As protein: CASSQTTGGSGANVLTF.

The V call is TRBV20-1, the J call TRBJ2-7, with 8 bases identical to TRBD2. After removal of 3 bases from V and 2 bases from J, the junction contained 15 bases not matched to a gene. Germline loops: CDR1 DFQATT, CDR2 SNEGSKA (reference sequence). The CDR3 runs to 17 residues. CDR3 coding DNA: TGCAGTGCTAGTGCCTTGGCTAGCGGGTCCTTTACCTACGAGCAGTACTTC. As protein: CSASALASGSFTYEQYF.

The J gene is TRBJ1-2, the V gene TRBV30; a weak D match, TRBD1 (6 bases). Germline CDR1 reads GTSNPN; CDR2 reads SVGIG (reference sequence). This CDR3 is 15 amino acids long. The V gene lost 1 base and the J gene lost 5 bases, with 17 bases spanning the gap. CDR3 coding DNA: TGTGCCTGGAGTGCAAAGGACAGTCCGCGTTATGGCTACACCTTC. This encodes CAWSAKDSPRYGYTF.

This clonotype occurred a few times. This chain uses TRBV6-2 or TRBV6-3 with TRBJ2-1; TRBD2 agrees at 13 bases. Germline trimming cut 6 bases from V and 5 bases from J; bases unmatched to any gene: 10. The V gene's germline CDR1 is MNHEY and CDR2 SVGEGT. This CDR3 has 17 residues. The chain's CDR3 is CASRRGTSGIPNNEQFF. The CDR3 coding sequence is TGTGCCAGCAGGCGGGGGACTAGCGGGATACCAAACAATGAGCAGTTCTTC.

This chain joins TRBV20-1 and TRBJ2-3; D perhaps matches TRBD2 (5 bases). The length of the CDR3 is 14 residues. V lost 5 bases, J lost 4 bases, and 16 bases lay in between. Germline V CDR1 and CDR2: DFQATT, SNEGSKA (reference sequence). The CDR3: CSAPRSNSADTQYF. DNA of the CDR3: TGCAGTGCTCCGCGGAGTAATAGCGCAGATACGCAGTATTTT.

The chain employs TRBV6-5 and TRBJ2-7, with TRBD2 identical over 8 bases. This CDR3 spans 16 amino acids. The germline V gene encodes CDR1 MNHEY and CDR2 SVGAGI. Trimming at V came to 0 bases and at J to 2 bases, leaving 6 bases not matched to a gene. The CDR3 here is CASSYSAAREAYEQYF. DNA of the CDR3: TGTGCCAGCAGTTACTCTGCCGCGCGGGAGGCCTACGAGCAGTACTTC.

There are a few counts of this clonotype. V usage is TRBV4-3 and J usage is TRBJ2-1; possible D gene TRBD2, 5 bases. This CDR3 has 17 amino acids. CDR1 is LGHNA, CDR2 YSLEER, per germline. V was shortened by 1 base and J by 2 bases, with 15 bases between the two germline ends. CDR3 sequence: CASSQAARGSPYNEQFF. The DNA of the CDR3 is TGCGCCAGCAGCCAAGCGGCCCGTGGGAGCCCCTACAATGAGCAGTTCTTC.